The 31 T cell receptor beta chains reported below all come from one sample, sequenced in a study of monozygotic twins with inflammatory bowel disease. TCRdb reworked the 5' RACE reads into one entry per CDR3 protein, no DNA. Its table lists approximately 340,000 distinct CDR3 sequences. The sequenced sample consisted of blood. The receptors shown here come from a human donor with ulcerative colitis or Crohn's disease, or a healthy co-twin of an affected twin (not recorded which).

CDR3 sequence: CASSPRVGSYNSPLHF. The V call is TRBV4-1, the J call TRBJ1-6. The germline V gene encodes CDR1 MGHRA and CDR2 YSYEKL. CDR3 size: 16 residues.

The chain couples TRBV7-9 to TRBJ2-2; TCRdb reports TRBD1, a call that lacks DNA to check it against. This CDR3 is built from 15 residues. CDR1 is SEHNR and CDR2 is FQNEAQ in the germline V gene (reference sequence). This chain's CDR3 is CASSLAGGNAGELFF.

The J gene is TRBJ2-5, the V gene TRBV5-1. CDR1 and CDR2 (germline): SGHRS, YFSETQ. The CDR3 has 13 amino acids. The CDR3: CASSLEGMETQYF.

V and J are TRBV2 and TRBJ1-5; TCRdb selects TRBD1, and the lack of DNA leaves this call unchecked. The CDR3 runs to 15 residues. CDR1 is SNHLY and CDR2 is FYNNEI in the germline V gene. CDR3 in amino acids: CASRGGTRNNQPQHF.

The V call is TRBV25-1, the J call TRBJ1-1. The length of the CDR3 is 13 residues. The germline CDR1 and CDR2 sequences are MGHDK and SYGVNS. This CDR3 is CASSVSRDTEAFF.

The chain uses TRBV4-1 and TRBJ1-2; absent DNA, TCRdb's TRBD1 call cannot be checked. Germline V gene sequence: CDR1 MGHRA, CDR2 YSYEKL. The CDR3 consists of 15 residues. CDR3 protein: CASSQPRENFYGYTF.

The V gene is TRBV5-4, the J gene TRBJ2-3; the TRBD1 assignment by TCRdb is unverifiable without DNA. Per the germline V gene, CDR1 is SGHNT and CDR2 is YYREEE (reference sequence). The CDR3 runs to 17 residues. Here the CDR3 reads CASSPQKPMMGPDTQYF.

The chain couples TRBV5-4 to TRBJ1-1; absent DNA, TCRdb's TRBD1 call cannot be checked. This CDR3 comprises 14 residues. Germline V lookup: CDR1 SGHNT, CDR2 YYREEE (reference sequence). The chain's CDR3 is CASSLPGRNTEAFF.

This rearrangement joins TRBV2 to TRBJ2-1. CDR1 SNHLY and CDR2 FYNNEI come from the germline V gene. The CDR3 has 13 residues. The CDR3 spells CAFLAFRGNEQFF.

V usage is TRBV28 and J usage is TRBJ2-7; TCRdb proposes TRBD1, but this gene call is untestable without DNA. Per the germline V gene, CDR1 is MDHEN and CDR2 is SYDVKM. The CDR3 spans 15 residues. CDR3 protein: CASSSPGDGEDEQYF.

CDR3 in amino acids: CSASLTALNYGYTF. The chain has TRBV20-1 and TRBJ1-2. Germline V gene lookup returns CDR1 DFQATT and CDR2 SNEGSKA (reference sequence). The CDR3 is 14 residues long.

V and J are TRBV5-4 and TRBJ2-3. Germline V CDR1 and CDR2: SGHNT, YYREEE (reference sequence). CDR3 length: 13 amino acids. This CDR3 reads CASSLTTVDTQYF.

The chain employs TRBV12-3 or TRBV12-4 and TRBJ1-1. This CDR3 comprises 13 residues. The CDR3 is CASSFQVNTEAFF.

The chain has TRBV7-2 and TRBJ2-5; with no DNA, the TCRdb D assignment of TRBD2 cannot be verified. Germline V gene data show CDR1 as SGHTA and CDR2 as FQGNSA. This CDR3 has 17 residues. CDR3 loop: CASSSNRWLAEQETQYF.

This chain uses TRBV20-1 with TRBJ2-1; the TCRdb D gene call, TRBD1, has no DNA to confirm it. The CDR3 has 14 residues. CDR1 DFQATT and CDR2 SNEGSKA come from the germline V gene (reference sequence). The CDR3 sequence is CSASPGIWYNEQIF.

V gene TRBV28 combines with J gene TRBJ2-7; checking the TCRdb D call of TRBD1 is not possible without DNA. Germline assignment: CDR1 MDHEN and CDR2 SYDVKM. The CDR3 covers 14 residues. This CDR3 reads CAIKRGTTPYEQYF.

The rearrangement uses TRBV14 and TRBJ1-2; TCRdb selects TRBD1, and the lack of DNA leaves this call unchecked. The CDR3 totals 15 residues. The germline V gene has CDR1 SGHDN and CDR2 FVKESK. The CDR3 here is CASSQGKGTHYGYTF. The full variable domain, rest sourced from reference TRBV14 and TRBJ1-2, is EAGVTQFPSHSVIEKGQTVTLRCDPISGHDNLYWYRRVMGKEIKFLLHFVKESKQDESGMPNNRFLAERTGGTYSTLKVQPAELEDSGVYFCASSQGKGTHYGYTFGSGTRLTVV.

The CDR3 loop reads CASSQLNQPQHF. The V call is TRBV23-1, the J call TRBJ1-5. TRBV23-1 is designated an ORF whose function remains uncertain. The CDR3 is made up of 12 amino acids.

The V and J genes are TRBV18 and TRBJ1-1; TCRdb picks TRBD1, but there is no DNA to check that call. The germline V gene encodes CDR1 KGHSH and CDR2 LQKENI. This CDR3 contains 16 residues. The CDR3 is CASSPHPGQRTFEAFF.

The V and J genes are TRBV5-1 and TRBJ2-7; the TRBD2 assignment by TCRdb is unverifiable without DNA. Germline lookup yields CDR1 SGHRS and CDR2 YFSETQ. The CDR3 spans 15 residues. The CDR3 loop reads CASSSFAGSHSEQYF.

This chain links TRBV20-1 with TRBJ1-2; lacking DNA, the TRBD1 call made by TCRdb goes unchecked. This CDR3 is 13 amino acids long. Germline-derived CDR1 and CDR2 are DFQATT and SNEGSKA (reference sequence). The CDR3 is CSARDGGQDGYTF.

The CDR3: CASSLDRGVREAFF. The chain combines TRBV5-5 with TRBJ1-1. This CDR3 spans 14 amino acids. Germline CDR1 is SGHKS and CDR2 is YYEKEE (reference sequence).

The chain links TRBV25-1 to TRBJ2-1; TCRdb's D call of TRBD1 is untestable without DNA. Germline CDR1 is MGHDK and CDR2 is SYGVNS. CDR3 length: 15 amino acids. The CDR3 spells CASSDQGSSYNEQFF.

V usage is TRBV6-5 and J usage is TRBJ2-2; TCRdb's assignment of TRBD2 cannot be checked, as there is no DNA. The CDR3 has 15 residues. Germline CDR1 and CDR2: MNHEY and SVGAGI. The CDR3 loop is CASSTSGGASGELFF.

V and J are TRBV7-8 and TRBJ2-7; TCRdb lists TRBD1, though no DNA is available to test this call. Germline CDR1 and CDR2: SGHVS and FQNEAQ. This CDR3 region has 16 residues. CDR3 protein: CASSQGPGTDSYEQYF.

This sequence joins TRBV30 and TRBJ2-1. The CDR3 runs to 12 residues. Germline V gene data show CDR1 as GTSNPN and CDR2 as SVGIG (reference sequence). The chain's CDR3 is CAWSVLGNEQFF.

The chain carries TRBV9 and TRBJ1-1; TCRdb's D gene call, TRBD1, goes unchecked for lack of DNA. This CDR3 is 16 amino acids long. Looked up from germline, CDR1 is SGDLS and CDR2 is YYNGEE. CDR3 amino acids: CASNLRGDNLPTEAFF.

The chain is built from TRBV5-6 and TRBJ2-7; there is no DNA to check the TCRdb D call of TRBD1. Per germline, CDR1 SGHDT and CDR2 YYEEEE. CDR3 size: 15 residues. The CDR3: CASSLAAGEGDEQYF.

The chain joins TRBV3-1 to TRBJ2-3; TCRdb picks TRBD2, but there is no DNA to check that call. CDR3 length: 15 amino acids. The germline V gene encodes CDR1 LGHDT and CDR2 YNNKEL (reference sequence). The CDR3: CASSPRGDLAHTQYF.

This chain connects TRBV6-1 to TRBJ1-2; TCRdb indicates TRBD1, and absent DNA this call remains unverified. Germline V gene lookup returns CDR1 MNHNS and CDR2 SASEGT. The CDR3 spans 14 residues. The CDR3 protein is CASSASRGPYGYTF.

The V gene is TRBV2, the J gene TRBJ1-3; TCRdb's D call, TRBD1, is unchecked because there is no DNA. The CDR3 contains 13 residues. The germline V gene encodes CDR1 SNHLY and CDR2 FYNNEI. The CDR3 sequence is CASSAPVGNTIYF. Full variable domain (missing parts from reference TRBV2 and TRBJ1-3): EPEVTQTPSHQVTQMGQEVILRCVPISNHLYFYWYRQILGQKVEFLVSFYNNEISEKSEIFDDQFSVERPDGSNFTLKIRSTKLEDSAMYFCASSAPVGNTIYFGEGSWLTVV.